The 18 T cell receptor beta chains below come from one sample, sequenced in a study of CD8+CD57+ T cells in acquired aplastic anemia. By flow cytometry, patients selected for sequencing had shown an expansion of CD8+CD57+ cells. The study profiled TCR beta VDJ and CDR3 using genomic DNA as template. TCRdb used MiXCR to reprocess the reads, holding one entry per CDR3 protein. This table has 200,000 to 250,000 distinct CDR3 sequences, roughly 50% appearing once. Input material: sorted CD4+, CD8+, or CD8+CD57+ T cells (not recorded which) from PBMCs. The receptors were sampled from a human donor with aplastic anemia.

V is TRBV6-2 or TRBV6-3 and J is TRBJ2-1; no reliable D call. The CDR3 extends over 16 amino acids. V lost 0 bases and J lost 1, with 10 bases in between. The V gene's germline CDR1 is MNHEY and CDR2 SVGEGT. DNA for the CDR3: TGTGCCAGCAGTTACTCCGGCGGATTTTCCTACAATGAGCAGTTCTTC. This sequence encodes CASSYSGGFSYNEQFF.

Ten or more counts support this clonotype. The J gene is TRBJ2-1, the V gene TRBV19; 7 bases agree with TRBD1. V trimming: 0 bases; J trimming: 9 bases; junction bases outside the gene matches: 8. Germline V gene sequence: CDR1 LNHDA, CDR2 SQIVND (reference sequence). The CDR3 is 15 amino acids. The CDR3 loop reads CASSIETGVNVEQFF. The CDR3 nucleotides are TGTGCCAGTAGTATAGAAACAGGGGTAAATGTTGAGCAGTTCTTC.

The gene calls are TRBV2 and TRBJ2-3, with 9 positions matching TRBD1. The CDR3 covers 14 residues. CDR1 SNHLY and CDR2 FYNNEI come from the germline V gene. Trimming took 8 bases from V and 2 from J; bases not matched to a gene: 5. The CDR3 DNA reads TGTGCCAGCGGCGGACAGGGGCTCACAGATACGCAGTATTTT. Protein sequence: CASGGQGLTDTQYF. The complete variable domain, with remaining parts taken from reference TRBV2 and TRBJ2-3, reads EPEVTQTPSHQVTQMGQEVILRCVPISNHLYFYWYRQILGQKVEFLVSFYNNEISEKSEIFDDQFSVERPDGSNFTLKIRSTKLEDSAMYFCASGGQGLTDTQYFGPGTRLTVL.

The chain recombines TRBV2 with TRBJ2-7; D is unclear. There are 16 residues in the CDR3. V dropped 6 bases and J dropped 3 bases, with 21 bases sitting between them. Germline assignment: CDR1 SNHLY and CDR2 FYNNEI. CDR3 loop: CASSVSRARSHYEQYF. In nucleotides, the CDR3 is TGTGCCAGCAGCGTTAGTCGGGCTCGGTCACACTACGAGCAGTACTTC.

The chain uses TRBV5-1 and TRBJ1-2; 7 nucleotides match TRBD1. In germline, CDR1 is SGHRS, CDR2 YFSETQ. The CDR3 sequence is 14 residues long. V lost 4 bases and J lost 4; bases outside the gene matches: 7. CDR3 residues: CASSTGQESYGYTF. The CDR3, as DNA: TGCGCCAGCAGCACAGGACAGGAATCCTATGGCTACACCTTC. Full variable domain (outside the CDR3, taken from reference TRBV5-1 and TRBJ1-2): KAGVTQTPRYLIKTRGQQVTLSCSPISGHRSVSWYQQTPGQGLQFLFEYFSETQRNKGNFPGRFSGRQFSNSRSEMNVSTLELGDSALYLCASSTGQESYGYTFGSGTRLTVV.

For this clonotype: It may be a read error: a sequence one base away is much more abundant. The CDR3: CASSQVLQGVPEAFF. The CDR3 nucleotides are TGTGCCAGCAGCCAAGTATTACAGGGGGTTCCTGAAGCTTTCTTT. V is TRBV14 and J is TRBJ1-1, with 8 bases matching TRBD1. The CDR3 is 15 amino acids. V shed 1 base and J 6 bases; nucleotides not matched to a gene: 7. Germline values: CDR1 SGHDN, CDR2 FVKESK.

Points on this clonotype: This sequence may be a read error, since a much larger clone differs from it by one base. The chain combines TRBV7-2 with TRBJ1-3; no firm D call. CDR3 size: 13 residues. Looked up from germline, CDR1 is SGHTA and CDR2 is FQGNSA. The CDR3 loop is CASSLVPGNTTYF. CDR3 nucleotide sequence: TGTGCCAGCAGCTTAGTTCCCGGAAACACCACATATTTT.

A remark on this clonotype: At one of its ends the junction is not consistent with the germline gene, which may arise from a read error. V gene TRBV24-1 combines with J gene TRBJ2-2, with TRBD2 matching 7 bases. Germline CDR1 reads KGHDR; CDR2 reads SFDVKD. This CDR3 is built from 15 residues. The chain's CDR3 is CATSIVRGGHRGAVF. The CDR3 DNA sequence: TGTGCCACCAGTATAGTCCGGGGAGGGCACCGGGGAGCTGTTTTT.

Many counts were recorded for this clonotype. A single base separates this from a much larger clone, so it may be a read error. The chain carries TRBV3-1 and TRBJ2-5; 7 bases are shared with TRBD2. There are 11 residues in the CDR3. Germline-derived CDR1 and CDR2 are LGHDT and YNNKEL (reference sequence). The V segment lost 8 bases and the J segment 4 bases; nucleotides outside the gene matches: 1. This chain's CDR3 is CASGGGETQYF. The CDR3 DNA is TGTGCCAGCGGCGGGGGAGAGACCCAGTACTTC.

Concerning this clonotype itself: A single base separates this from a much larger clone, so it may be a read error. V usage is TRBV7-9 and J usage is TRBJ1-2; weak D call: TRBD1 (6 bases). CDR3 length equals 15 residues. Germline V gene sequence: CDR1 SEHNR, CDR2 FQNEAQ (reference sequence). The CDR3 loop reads CASSSDGGLGYGYAF. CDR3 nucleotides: TGTGCCAGCAGCTCCGACGGGGGGCTGGGCTATGGCTACGCCTTC.

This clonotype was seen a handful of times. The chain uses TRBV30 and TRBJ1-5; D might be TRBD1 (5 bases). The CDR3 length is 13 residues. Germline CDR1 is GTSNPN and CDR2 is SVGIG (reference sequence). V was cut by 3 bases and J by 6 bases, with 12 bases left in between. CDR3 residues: CAWSPGWGQPQHF. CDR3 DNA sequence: TGTGCCTGGAGCCCAGGGTGGGGTCAGCCCCAGCATTTT.

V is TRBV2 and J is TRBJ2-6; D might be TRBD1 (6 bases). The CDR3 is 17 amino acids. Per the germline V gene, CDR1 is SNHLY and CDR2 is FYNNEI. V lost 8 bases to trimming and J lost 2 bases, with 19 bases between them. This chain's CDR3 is CASRLEAGETGANVLTF. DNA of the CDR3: TGTGCCAGCCGCCTGGAGGCAGGGGAAACTGGGGCCAACGTCCTGACTTTC.

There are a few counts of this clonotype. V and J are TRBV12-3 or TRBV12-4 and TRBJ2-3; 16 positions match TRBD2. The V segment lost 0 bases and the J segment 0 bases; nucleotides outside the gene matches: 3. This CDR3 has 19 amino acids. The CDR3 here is CASSLAGLAGGASTDTQYF. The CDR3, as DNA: TGTGCCAGCAGTTTAGCGGGACTAGCGGGGGGGGCCAGCACAGATACGCAGTATTTT.

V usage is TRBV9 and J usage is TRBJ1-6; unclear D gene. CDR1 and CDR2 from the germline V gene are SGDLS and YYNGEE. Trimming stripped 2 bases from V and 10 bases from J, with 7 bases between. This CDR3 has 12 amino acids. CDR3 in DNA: TGTGCCAGCAGCGTGTACCGATCACCCCTCCACTTT. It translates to CASSVYRSPLHF. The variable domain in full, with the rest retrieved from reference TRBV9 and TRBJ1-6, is DSGVTQTPKHLITATGQRVTLRCSPRSGDLSVYWYQQSLDQGLQFLIQYYNGEERAKGNILERFSAQQFPDLHSELNLSSLELGDSALYFCASSVYRSPLHFGNGTRLTVT.

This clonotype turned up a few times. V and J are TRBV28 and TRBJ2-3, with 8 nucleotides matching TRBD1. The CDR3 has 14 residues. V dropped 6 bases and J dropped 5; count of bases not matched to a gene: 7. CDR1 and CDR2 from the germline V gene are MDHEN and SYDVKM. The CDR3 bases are TGTGCCAGCAGCGGGGGACAGGTGGTAGATACGCAGTATTTT. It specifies CASSGGQVVDTQYF.

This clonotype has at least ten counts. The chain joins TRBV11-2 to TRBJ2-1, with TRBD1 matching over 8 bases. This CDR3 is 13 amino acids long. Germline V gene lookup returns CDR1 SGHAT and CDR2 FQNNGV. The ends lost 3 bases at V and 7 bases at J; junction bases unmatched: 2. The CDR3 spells CASSFTGGNEQFF. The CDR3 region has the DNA TGTGCCAGCAGCTTTACAGGGGGGAATGAGCAGTTCTTC.

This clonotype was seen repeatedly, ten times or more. CDR3 nucleotides: TGTGCCATCAGGATGACAGGGAGGCCCTACGAGCAGTACTTC. Amino acids: CAIRMTGRPYEQYF. This chain connects TRBV10-3 to TRBJ2-7, with D maybe TRBD1 (7 bases). This CDR3 spans 14 amino acids. Deletions cut 6 bases from V and 2 bases from J, with 14 bases between. CDR1 and CDR2 (germline): ENHRY, SYGVKD.

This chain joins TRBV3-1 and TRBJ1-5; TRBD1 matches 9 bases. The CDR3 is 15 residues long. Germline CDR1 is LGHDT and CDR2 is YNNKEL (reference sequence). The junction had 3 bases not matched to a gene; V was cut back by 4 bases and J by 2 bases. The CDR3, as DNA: TGTGCCAGCAGCCGGGGACAGGGTCGCAATCAGCCCCAGCATTTT. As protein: CASSRGQGRNQPQHF.